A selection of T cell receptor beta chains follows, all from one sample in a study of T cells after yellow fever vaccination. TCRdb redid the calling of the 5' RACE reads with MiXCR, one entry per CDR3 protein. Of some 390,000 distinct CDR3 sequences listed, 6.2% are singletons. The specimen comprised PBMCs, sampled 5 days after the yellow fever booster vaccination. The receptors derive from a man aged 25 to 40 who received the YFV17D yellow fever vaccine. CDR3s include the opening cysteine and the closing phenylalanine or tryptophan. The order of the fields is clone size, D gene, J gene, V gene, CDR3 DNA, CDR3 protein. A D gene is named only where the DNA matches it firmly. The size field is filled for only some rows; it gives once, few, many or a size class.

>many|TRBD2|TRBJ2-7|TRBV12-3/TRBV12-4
TGTGCCAGCAGTGCGACGGGGGGTCGGGACGAGCAGTACTTC
CASSATGGRDEQYF
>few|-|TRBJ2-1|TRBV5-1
TGCGCCAGCAGCTTGGCCTATAGCGAGGGCAATGAGCAGTTCTTC
CASSLAYSEGNEQFF
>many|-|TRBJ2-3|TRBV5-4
TGTGCCAGCAGAACGGAGGGGGGTTCCGATACGCAGTATTTT
CASRTEGGSDTQYF
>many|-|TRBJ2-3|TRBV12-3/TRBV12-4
TGTGCCAGCACCCGATCGGGGGATACGCAGTATTTT
CASTRSGDTQYF
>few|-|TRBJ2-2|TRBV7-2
TGTGCCAGCAGCAGGGGTCCATCCGGGGAGCTGTTTTTT
CASSRGPSGELFF
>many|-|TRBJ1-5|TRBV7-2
TGTGCCAGCAGTCGGTATAGCAATCAGCCCCAGCATTTT
CASSRYSNQPQHF
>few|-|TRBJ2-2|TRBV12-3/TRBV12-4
TGTGCCAGCAGTCCCCTCAGGGGGGGCGCCGGGGAGCTGTTTTTT
CASSPLRGGAGELFF
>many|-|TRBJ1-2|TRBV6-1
TGTGCCAGCAGTCCTTCTGAGGCTAACTATGGCTACACCTTC
CASSPSEANYGYTF
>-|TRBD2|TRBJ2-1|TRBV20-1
TGCAGTGCTCTTGCCCCTAGCGGGATCTCCTACAATGAGCAGTTCTTC
CSALAPSGISYNEQFF
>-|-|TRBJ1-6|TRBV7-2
TGTGCCAGCAGCTTAGGGGGCGGCACCACGGGGTCGGGCCTCCACTTT
CASSLGGGTTGSGLHF
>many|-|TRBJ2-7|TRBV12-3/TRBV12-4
TGTGCCAGCAGTTTAACTCCGGGTCCCATGTACGAGCAGTACTTC
CASSLTPGPMYEQYF
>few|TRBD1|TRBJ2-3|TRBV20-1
TGCAGTGCTAGAGATATAACAGGGGAACGCACAGATACGCAGTATTTT
CSARDITGERTDTQYF
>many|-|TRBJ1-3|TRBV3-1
TGTGCCAGCAGCCAAGGTCGTACCTCTGGAAACACCATATATTTT
CASSQGRTSGNTIYF
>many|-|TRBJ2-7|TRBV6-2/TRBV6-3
TGTGCCAAAGAGGCCCCAGGGGCGAATGAGCAGTACTTC
CAKEAPGANEQYF
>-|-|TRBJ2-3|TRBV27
TGTGCCAGCAGTCGGGGGGCCAGCGGCACAGATACGCAGTATTTT
CASSRGASGTDTQYF
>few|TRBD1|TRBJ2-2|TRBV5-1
TGCGCCAGCAGCTTGTTAAGACAGGGCACCGGGGAGCTGTTTTTT
CASSLLRQGTGELFF
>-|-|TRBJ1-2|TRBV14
TGTGCCAGCAGCCCAGACCTAAACTATGGCTACACCTTC
CASSPDLNYGYTF
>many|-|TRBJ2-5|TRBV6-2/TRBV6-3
TGTGCCAGCAGTTACTTCAGCGGACAAGAGACCCAGTACTTC
CASSYFSGQETQYF
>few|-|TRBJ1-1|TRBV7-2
TGTGCCAGCAGCTTCATAACAGGGACCTACACTGAAGCTTTCTTT
CASSFITGTYTEAFF
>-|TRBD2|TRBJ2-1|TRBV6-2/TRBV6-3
TGTGCCAGCAGTTCGGCGGGAGTGGGGCCTGAGCAGTTCTTC
CASSSAGVGPEQFF
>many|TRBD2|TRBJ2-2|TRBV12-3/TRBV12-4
TGTGCCAGCAGGGGCGCGGGAGCCGGGACCGGGGAGCTGTTTTTT
CASRGAGAGTGELFF
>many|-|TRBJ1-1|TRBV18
TGTGCCAGCTCACCACAGGGGGAAGCTTTCTTT
CASSPQGEAFF
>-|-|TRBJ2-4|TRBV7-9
TGTGCCAGCAGCTTAGAAGGGGTCTGGGACATTCAGTACTTC
CASSLEGVWDIQYF
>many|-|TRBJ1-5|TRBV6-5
TGTGCCAGCAGTTACTCCGGGACACCGTATAGCAATCAGCCCCAGCATTTT
CASSYSGTPYSNQPQHF
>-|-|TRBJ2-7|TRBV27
TGTGCCAGCAGTTTATCGAGTGGACCCTCCTACGAGCAGTACTTC
CASSLSSGPSYEQYF
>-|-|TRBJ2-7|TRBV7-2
TGTGCCAGCAGCTCACAACGGGCAGGCGGGGTCTACGAGCAGTACTTC
CASSSQRAGGVYEQYF
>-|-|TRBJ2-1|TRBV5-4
TGTGCCAGCAGTCTTCGGGGGGCGAGGAATGAGCAGTTCTTC
CASSLRGARNEQFF
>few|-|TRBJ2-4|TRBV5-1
TGCGCCAGCAGCTTGGGAACGCCAGGGGACATTCAGTACTTC
CASSLGTPGDIQYF
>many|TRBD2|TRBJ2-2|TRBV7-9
TGTGCCAGCAGTCGCCAACTAGCGGGAGTAATCGGGGAGCTGTTTTTT
CASSRQLAGVIGELFF
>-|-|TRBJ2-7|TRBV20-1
TGCAGTGCTAGTGGTCACAAAGGTTCCCAAGCCGGGCAGTACTTC
CSASGHKGSQAGQYF
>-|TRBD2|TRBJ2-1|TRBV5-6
TGTGCCAGCAGCTTGAGGCTAGCGGGAGGCCTGGACCGCTTC
CASSLRLAGGLDRF
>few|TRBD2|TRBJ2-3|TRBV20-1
TGCAGTGCTAGGTCGGGGGGAGCAGTCGATACGCAGTATTTT
CSARSGGAVDTQYF
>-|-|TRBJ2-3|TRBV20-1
TGCAGTGCTAGAGGTCCCTGGACCAACACAGATACGCAGTATTTT
CSARGPWTNTDTQYF
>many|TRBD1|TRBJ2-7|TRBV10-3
TGTGCCATCAGCGACAGGGTTTCCGAGCAGTACTTC
CAISDRVSEQYF
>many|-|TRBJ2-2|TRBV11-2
TGTGCCAGCAGCTGGGACCGAAACACCGGGGAGCTGTTTTTT
CASSWDRNTGELFF
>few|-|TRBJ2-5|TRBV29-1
TGCAGCGCTCTGAGACCCCCTGCGACCCAGTACTTC
CSALRPPATQYF